The 15 T cell receptor beta chains given below trace back to one sample, sequenced in a study of cytomegalovirus exposure and HLA in healthy donors (dated by TCRdb to between 2016 and 2019). Libraries were constructed by the immunoSEQ multiplex PCR assay. A mixture of 60 forward primers for TCR Vbeta segments and 13 reverse primers for TCR Jbeta segments was used in the multiplex PCR. TCRdb took this table from immuneACCESS and kept in-frame rearrangements with V and J called. Such tables lack part of the clones; where checked against another copy, unresolved V genes explain under half of the gap, and the rest is unexplained. The sample table records fewer than 200,000 clones; approximately 80% of these occur just once. The ten most abundant clones make up 1.2% of the sample. Sequencing input: PBMCs. The receptors shown here come from a girl aged 2-9 years in good health and CMV-seropositive.

J is TRBJ1-4 and V is TRBV11-2, with no clear D. Germline CDR1 and CDR2: SGHAT and FQNNGV. This CDR3 has 15 residues. V was trimmed by 3 bases and J by 8 bases, leaving 16 bases between them. CDR3 DNA: TGTGCCAGCAGCTTGTTAGGCGCATCGGGGGAAAAACTGTTTTTT. It specifies CASSLLGASGEKLFF.

J is TRBJ2-4 and V is TRBV4-2; 9 bases agree with TRBD2. From germline, CDR1 is LGHNA and CDR2 YNFKEQ. This CDR3 has 17 residues. Trimming removed 3 bases from V and 7 bases from J; junction bases left unmatched: 13. The DNA for the CDR3 is TGTGCCAGCAGCCATTACCCGCGGCGGGAGGGATTTAACATTCAGTACTTC. Its protein product is CASSHYPRREGFNIQYF.

The chain is built from TRBV27 and TRBJ2-7; 10 nucleotides line up with TRBD2. This CDR3 contains 16 residues. The germline gives CDR1 MNHEY, CDR2 SMNVEV (reference sequence). Trimming took 2 bases from V and 4 from J; bases not matched to a gene: 8. This CDR3 reads CASSLSGLAGEYEQYF. As DNA, the CDR3 is TGTGCCAGCAGTTTAAGTGGTCTAGCGGGGGAGTACGAGCAGTACTTC.

This rearrangement joins TRBV6-5 to TRBJ2-7; 13 bases match TRBD2. The CDR3 extends over 15 amino acids. The germline CDR1 and CDR2 sequences are MNHEY and SVGAGI. V lost 5 bases and J lost 4; bases outside the gene matches: 5. CDR3 sequence reads: CASSGRLAGGYEQYF. CDR3 nucleotide sequence: TGTGCCAGCAGTGGGAGACTAGCGGGAGGTTACGAGCAGTACTTC.

The rearrangement uses TRBV18 and TRBJ1-1, with 7 bases matching TRBD1. Germline CDR1 reads KGHSH; CDR2 reads LQKENI. The CDR3 loop spans 15 amino acids. The trim removed 0 bases at V and 4 bases at J, leaving 5 bases unmatched. The CDR3 DNA sequence: TGTGCCAGCTCACCACCCCGACAGGGAAGCACTGAAGCTTTCTTT. This codes for CASSPPRQGSTEAFF.

In its sample, this clone was seen once. The rearrangement links TRBV6-5 to TRBJ2-5, with 8 bases lining up with TRBD1. The CDR3 sequence is 14 residues long. The ends lost 5 bases at V and 5 bases at J; junction bases unmatched: 7. CDR1 and CDR2 (germline): MNHEY, SVGAGI. The CDR3, as DNA: TGTGCCAGCAGTGGAGGACAGGGTAGGGAGACCCAGTACTTC. Its protein is CASSGGQGRETQYF.

V is TRBV15 and J is TRBJ1-1; perhaps TRBD1 as D (5 bases). V lost 0 bases and J lost 1, with 18 bases in between. Germline V gene sequence: CDR1 LNHNV, CDR2 YYDKDF (reference sequence). CDR3 length: 18 residues. In DNA form, the CDR3 reads TGTGCCACCAGCAGAGATTTGGGGATGGTGGGGGGGAACACTGAAGCTTTCTTT. Protein: CATSRDLGMVGGNTEAFF.

This chain uses TRBV30 with TRBJ1-2, with no clear D. The V gene's germline CDR1 is GTSNPN and CDR2 SVGIG (reference sequence). This CDR3 contains 15 residues. V lost 3 bases and J 1 base, leaving 15 bases between the germline ends. The CDR3 nucleotides are TGTGCCTGGAGGCCGGCGCTAGACTTTAACTATGGCTACACCTTC. This sequence encodes CAWRPALDFNYGYTF.

The chain has TRBV5-6 and TRBJ1-2; TRBD1 is a possible D gene (5 bases). Trimming stripped 5 bases from V and 3 bases from J, with 14 bases between. The CDR3 spans 14 residues. The germline V gene encodes CDR1 SGHDT and CDR2 YYEEEE. The chain's CDR3 is CASRRIRVDYGYTF. The CDR3 region has the DNA TGTGCCAGCAGGCGCATCAGGGTCGACTATGGCTACACCTTC.

J is TRBJ2-1 and V is TRBV19; 10 positions match TRBD2. The V and J ends lost 6 bases and 0 bases, in that order; junction bases with no gene match: 11. The CDR3 loop spans 18 amino acids. Germline lookup yields CDR1 LNHDA and CDR2 SQIVND (reference sequence). The CDR3 is CASRPRSGRGSSYNEQFF. The CDR3, as DNA: TGTGCCAGTAGGCCGAGAAGCGGGAGGGGCAGCTCCTACAATGAGCAGTTCTTC.

The chain carries TRBV25-1 and TRBJ2-1; D is undetermined. Germline V gene lookup returns CDR1 MGHDK and CDR2 SYGVNS. The V and J ends lost 6 bases and 5 bases respectively, with 11 bases between them. The CDR3 runs 13 residues. CDR3 DNA: TGTGCCAGCAGCCTTTCTCTAGACAATGAGCAGTTCTTC. Encoded protein: CASSLSLDNEQFF.

This clone was observed a few times. The V call is TRBV10-2, the J call TRBJ2-7; tentative D call: TRBD1 (6 bases). The V end lost 3 bases, the J end lost 2 bases, and 14 bases lay between the germline ends. Germline CDR1 and CDR2: WSHSY and SAAADI. This CDR3 contains 15 residues. The CDR3 loop reads CASSDKGTRTYEQYF. In nucleotides, the CDR3 is TGCGCCAGCAGTGATAAAGGGACACGAACCTACGAGCAGTACTTC.

The chain has TRBV28 and TRBJ2-7; weak D call: TRBD2 (6 bases). Germline loops: CDR1 MDHEN, CDR2 SYDVKM. This CDR3 is 14 amino acids long. Trimming took off 7 bases at V and 0 bases at J, with 13 bases between the two ends. CDR3 amino acids: CASNRGGNSYEQYF. The CDR3 region has the DNA TGTGCCAGCAACCGGGGAGGAAACTCCTACGAGCAGTACTTC.

This clone was found once. V usage is TRBV4-1 and J usage is TRBJ2-1, with a possible D match to TRBD1 (5 bases). The CDR3 is made up of 15 amino acids. Trimming took off 4 bases at V and 1 base at J, with 11 bases between the two ends. Germline CDR1 reads MGHRA; CDR2 reads YSYEKL. CDR3: CASSPDTYSYNEQFF. DNA of the CDR3: TGCGCCAGCAGCCCGGACACATATTCCTACAATGAGCAGTTCTTC.

The CDR3 bases are TGTGCCATCAGTTTAGGCGGGACAGGGGAATCACCCCTCCACTTT. This encodes CAISLGGTGESPLHF. This rearrangement joins TRBV10-3 to TRBJ1-6; TRBD1 matches at 10 bases. The CDR3 has 15 residues. Germline assignment: CDR1 ENHRY and CDR2 SYGVKD. The ends lost 5 bases at V and 10 bases at J; junction bases unmatched: 8.